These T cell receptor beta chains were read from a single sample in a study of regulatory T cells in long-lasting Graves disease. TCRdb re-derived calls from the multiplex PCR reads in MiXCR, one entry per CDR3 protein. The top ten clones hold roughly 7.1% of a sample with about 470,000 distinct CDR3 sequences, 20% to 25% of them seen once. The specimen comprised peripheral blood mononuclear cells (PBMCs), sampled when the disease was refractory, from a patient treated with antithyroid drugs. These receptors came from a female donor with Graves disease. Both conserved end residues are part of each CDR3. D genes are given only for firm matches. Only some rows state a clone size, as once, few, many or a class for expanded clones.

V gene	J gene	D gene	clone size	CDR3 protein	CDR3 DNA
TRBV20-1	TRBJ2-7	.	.	CSAEVPGQRYEQYF	TGCAGTGCTGAAGTCCCGGGACAAAGATACGAGCAGTACTTC
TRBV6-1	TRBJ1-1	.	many	CASSLEGFTEAFF	TGTGCCAGCAGTCTGGAGGGATTTACTGAAGCTTTCTTT
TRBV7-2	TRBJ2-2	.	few	CASSPDPRSELFF	TGTGCCAGCAGCCCCGACCCCCGGTCCGAGCTGTTTTTT
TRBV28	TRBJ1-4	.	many	CASRTNRAHNEKLFF	TGTGCCAGCAGAACGAACAGGGCCCATAATGAAAAACTGTTTTTT
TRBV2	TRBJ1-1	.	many	CASSERRENTEAFF	TGTGCCAGCAGTGAACGCAGGGAGAACACTGAAGCTTTCTTT
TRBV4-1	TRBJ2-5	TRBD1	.	CASSQVWAGGLETQYF	TGCGCCAGCAGCCAAGTATGGGCAGGGGGATTGGAGACCCAGTACTTC
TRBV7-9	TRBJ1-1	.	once	CASSLPDGLPSTEAFF	TGTGCCAGCAGCCTCCCAGACGGGCTTCCAAGCACTGAAGCTTTCTTT
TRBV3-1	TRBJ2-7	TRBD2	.	CASRGGAPSYEQYF	TGTGCCAGCCGGGGGGGGGCTCCGTCCTACGAGCAGTACTTC
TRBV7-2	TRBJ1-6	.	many	CASSQTGSPLHF	TGTGCCAGCAGCCAGACAGGTTCACCCCTCCACTTT
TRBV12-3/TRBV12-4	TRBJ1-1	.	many	CASSFQGLNTEAFF	TGTGCCAGCAGTTTTCAGGGGTTGAACACTGAAGCTTTCTTT
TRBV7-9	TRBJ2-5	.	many	CASSSGERGQKTQYF	TGTGCCAGCAGCTCAGGAGAGCGGGGACAAAAGACCCAGTACTTC
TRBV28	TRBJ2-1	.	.	CASSLRGRFRGSSYNEQFF	TGTGCCAGCAGTTTGCGCGGCAGATTTCGTGGGAGCTCCTACAATGAGCAGTTCTTC
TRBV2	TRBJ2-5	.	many	CASLFSPGGKETQYF	TGTGCCAGCCTATTCTCGCCGGGGGGCAAAGAGACCCAGTACTTC
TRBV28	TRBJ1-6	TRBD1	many	CASRSGTGLWNSPLHF	TGTGCCAGCAGGTCCGGGACAGGGTTGTGGAATTCACCCCTCCACTTT
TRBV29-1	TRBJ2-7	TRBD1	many	CSVAGQGIGSYEQYF	TGCAGCGTTGCGGGACAGGGTATCGGATCCTACGAGCAGTACTTC
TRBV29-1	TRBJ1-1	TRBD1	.	CSVAGTGANTEAFF	TGCAGCGTGGCCGGGACAGGGGCGAACACTGAAGCTTTCTTT